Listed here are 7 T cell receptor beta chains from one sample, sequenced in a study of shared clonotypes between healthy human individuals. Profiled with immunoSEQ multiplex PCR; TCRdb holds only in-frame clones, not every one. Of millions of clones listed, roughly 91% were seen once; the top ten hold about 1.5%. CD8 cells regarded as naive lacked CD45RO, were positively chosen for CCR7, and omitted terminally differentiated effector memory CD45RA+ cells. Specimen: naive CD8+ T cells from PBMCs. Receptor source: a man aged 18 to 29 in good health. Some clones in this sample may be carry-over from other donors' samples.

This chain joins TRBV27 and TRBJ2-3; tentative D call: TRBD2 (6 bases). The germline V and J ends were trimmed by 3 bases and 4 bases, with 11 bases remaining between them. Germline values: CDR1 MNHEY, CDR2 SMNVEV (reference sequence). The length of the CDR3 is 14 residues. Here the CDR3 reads CASSFIGEADTQYF. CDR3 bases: TGTGCCAGCAGTTTTATAGGGGAGGCAGATACGCAGTATTTT.

CDR3 loop: CASSPRTGLPGELFF. CDR3 bases: TGTGCCAGCAGTCCTCGGACAGGGCTTCCCGGGGAGCTGTTTTTT. V usage is TRBV28 and J usage is TRBJ2-2; 8 bases are shared with TRBD1. Trimming at V came to 5 bases and at J to 6 bases, leaving 8 bases not matched to a gene. The CDR3 runs 15 residues. CDR1 MDHEN and CDR2 SYDVKM come from the germline V gene.

The CDR3 region has the DNA TGTGCCAGCAGTCCCCGGACAGCTTCCTACGAGCAGTACTTC. This encodes CASSPRTASYEQYF. The chain uses TRBV28 and TRBJ2-7, with a tentative D call TRBD1 (6 bases). V lost 5 bases, J lost 1 base, and 12 bases lay in between. This CDR3 is 14 amino acids long. CDR1 MDHEN and CDR2 SYDVKM come from the germline V gene.

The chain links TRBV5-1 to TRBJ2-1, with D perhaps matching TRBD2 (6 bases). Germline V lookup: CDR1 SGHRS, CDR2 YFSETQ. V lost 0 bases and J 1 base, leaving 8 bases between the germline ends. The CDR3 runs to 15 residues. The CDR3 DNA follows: TGCGCCAGCAGCTTGGGGGACTGGTCCTACAATGAGCAGTTCTTC. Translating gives CASSLGDWSYNEQFF.

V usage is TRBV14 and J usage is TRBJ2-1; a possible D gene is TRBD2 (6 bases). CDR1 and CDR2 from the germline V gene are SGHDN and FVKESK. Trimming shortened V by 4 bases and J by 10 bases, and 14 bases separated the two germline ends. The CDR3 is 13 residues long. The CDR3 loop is CASSRLVITEQFF. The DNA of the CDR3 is TGTGCCAGCAGCCGACTAGTTATCACCGAGCAGTTCTTC.

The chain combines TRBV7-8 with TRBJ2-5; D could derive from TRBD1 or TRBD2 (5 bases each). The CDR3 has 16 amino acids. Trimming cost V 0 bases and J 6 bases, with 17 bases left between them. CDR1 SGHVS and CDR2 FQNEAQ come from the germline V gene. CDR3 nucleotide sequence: TGTGCCAGCAGCTTAGCCCCGAGGGGCGGGTGGCAGACCCAGTACTTC. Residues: CASSLAPRGGWQTQYF.

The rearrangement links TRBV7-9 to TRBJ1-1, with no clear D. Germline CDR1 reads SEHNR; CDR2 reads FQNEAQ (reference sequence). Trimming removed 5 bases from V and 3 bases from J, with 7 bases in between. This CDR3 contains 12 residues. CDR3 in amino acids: CASSPHHTEAFF. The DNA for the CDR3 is TGTGCCAGCAGCCCACATCACACTGAAGCTTTCTTT.